The TCR beta chain described here comes from a study of T cells in localized non-small cell lung cancer. Study observations and caveats: A median of about 60 of the top 100 tumor clones appeared in adjacent lung, which was paired and uninvolved.

TCRdb keeps only in-frame clones here, not all; method: immunoSEQ multiplex PCR. The sample shows about 30,000 clones, 85% to 90% of them seen only once. V lost 6 bases, J lost 1 base, and 1 base stayed unmatched. Germline CDR1 reads MRHNA; CDR2 reads SNTAGT. The length of the CDR3 is 13 residues. By share, this clone ranks as medium-sized. The antigen remains undetermined. The sequence came from a female donor over 55 with stage III squamous cell lung carcinoma. The chain combines TRBV6-4 with TRBJ1-1, with 8 bases that match TRBD1. Sample: peripheral blood, taken before any cancer treatment. CDR3: CASRDRENTEAFF. The CDR3 region has the DNA TGTGCCAGCAGGGACAGGGAGAACACTGAAGCTTTCTTT.